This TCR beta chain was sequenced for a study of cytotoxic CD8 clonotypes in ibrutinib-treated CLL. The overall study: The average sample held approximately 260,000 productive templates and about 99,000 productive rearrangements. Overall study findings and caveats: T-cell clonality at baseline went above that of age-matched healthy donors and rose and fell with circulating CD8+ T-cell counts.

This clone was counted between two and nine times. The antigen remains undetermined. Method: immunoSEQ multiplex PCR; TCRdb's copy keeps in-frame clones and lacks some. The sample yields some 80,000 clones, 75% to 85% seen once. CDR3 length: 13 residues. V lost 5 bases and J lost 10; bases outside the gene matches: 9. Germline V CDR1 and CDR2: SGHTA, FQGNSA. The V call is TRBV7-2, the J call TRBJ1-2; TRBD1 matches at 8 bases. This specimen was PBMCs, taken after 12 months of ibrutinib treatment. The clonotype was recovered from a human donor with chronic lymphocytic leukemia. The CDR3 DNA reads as TGTGCCAGCAGCCCGAACCCGGGACAGGCCTACACCTTC. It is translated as CASSPNPGQAYTF. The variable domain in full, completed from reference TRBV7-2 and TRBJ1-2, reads GAGVSQSPSNKVTEKGKDVELRCDPISGHTALYWYRQSLGQGLEFLIYFQGNSAPDKSGLPSDRFSAERTGGSVSTLTIQRTQQEDSAVYLCASSPNPGQAYTFGSGTRLTVV.